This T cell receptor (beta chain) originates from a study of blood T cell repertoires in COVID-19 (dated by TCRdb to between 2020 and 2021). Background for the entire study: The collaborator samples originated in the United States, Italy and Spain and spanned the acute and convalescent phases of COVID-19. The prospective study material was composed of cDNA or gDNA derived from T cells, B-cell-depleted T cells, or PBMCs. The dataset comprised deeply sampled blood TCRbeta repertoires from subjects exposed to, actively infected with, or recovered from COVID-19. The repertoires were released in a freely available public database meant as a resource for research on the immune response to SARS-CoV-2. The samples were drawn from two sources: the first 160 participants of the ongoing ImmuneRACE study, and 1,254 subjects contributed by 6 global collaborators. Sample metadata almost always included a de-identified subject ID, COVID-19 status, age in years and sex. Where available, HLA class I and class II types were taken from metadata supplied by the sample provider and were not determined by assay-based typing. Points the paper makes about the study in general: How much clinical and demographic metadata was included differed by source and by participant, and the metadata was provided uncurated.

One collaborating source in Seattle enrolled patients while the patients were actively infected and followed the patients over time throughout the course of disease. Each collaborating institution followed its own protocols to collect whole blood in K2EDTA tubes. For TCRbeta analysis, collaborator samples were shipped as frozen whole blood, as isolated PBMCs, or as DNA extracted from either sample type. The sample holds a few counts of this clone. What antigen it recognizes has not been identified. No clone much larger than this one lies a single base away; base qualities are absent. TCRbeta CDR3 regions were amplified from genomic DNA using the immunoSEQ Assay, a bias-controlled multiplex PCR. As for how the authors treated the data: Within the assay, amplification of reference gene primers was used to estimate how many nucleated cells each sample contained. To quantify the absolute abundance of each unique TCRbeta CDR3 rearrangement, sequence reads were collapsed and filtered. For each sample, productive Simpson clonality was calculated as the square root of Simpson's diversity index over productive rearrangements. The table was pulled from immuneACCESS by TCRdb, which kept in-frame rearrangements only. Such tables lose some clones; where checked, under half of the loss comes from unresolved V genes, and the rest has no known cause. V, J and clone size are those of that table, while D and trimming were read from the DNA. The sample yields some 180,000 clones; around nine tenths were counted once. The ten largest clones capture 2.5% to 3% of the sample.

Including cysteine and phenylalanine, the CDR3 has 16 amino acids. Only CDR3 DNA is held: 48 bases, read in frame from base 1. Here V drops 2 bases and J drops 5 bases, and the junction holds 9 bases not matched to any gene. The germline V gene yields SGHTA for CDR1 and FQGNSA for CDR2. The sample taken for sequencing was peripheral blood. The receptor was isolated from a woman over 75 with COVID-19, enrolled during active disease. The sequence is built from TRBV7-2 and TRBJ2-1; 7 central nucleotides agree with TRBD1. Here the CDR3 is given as CASSLKGGLPHNEQFF. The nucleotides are TGTGCCAGCAGCTTAAAAGGGGGCCTACCCCACAATGAGCAGTTCTTC. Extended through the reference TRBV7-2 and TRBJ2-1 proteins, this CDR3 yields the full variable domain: GAGVSQSPSNKVTEKGKDVELRCDPISGHTALYWYRQSLGQGLEFLIYFQGNSAPDKSGLPSDRFSAERTGGSVSTLTIQRTQQEDSAVYLCASSLKGGLPHNEQFFGPGTRLTVL.